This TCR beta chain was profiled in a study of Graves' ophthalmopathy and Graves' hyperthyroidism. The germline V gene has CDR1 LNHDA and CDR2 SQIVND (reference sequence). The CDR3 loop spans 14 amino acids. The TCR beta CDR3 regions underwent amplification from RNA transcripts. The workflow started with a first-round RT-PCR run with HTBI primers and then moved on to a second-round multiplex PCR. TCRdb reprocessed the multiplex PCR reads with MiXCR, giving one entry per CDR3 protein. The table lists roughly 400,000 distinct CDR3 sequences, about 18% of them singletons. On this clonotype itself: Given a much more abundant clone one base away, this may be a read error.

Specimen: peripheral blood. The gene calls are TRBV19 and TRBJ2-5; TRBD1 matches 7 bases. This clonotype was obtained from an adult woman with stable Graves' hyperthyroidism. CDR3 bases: TGTGCCAGTAGTAATAGACAGGGTCAAGAGACCCAGGACTTC. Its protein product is CASSNRQGQETQDF.